This T cell receptor (beta chain) originates from a study of T-cell reconstitution after alpha-beta-depleted transplantation in children. The CDR3 extends over 13 amino acids. Trimming stripped 3 bases from V and 6 bases from J, with 10 bases between. Germline values: CDR1 SGHTA, CDR2 FQGTGA. The TCRbeta library was prepared with unique molecular identifiers. From the PCR reads, TCRdb called clonotypes with MiXCR, one entry per CDR3 protein. The sample contains around 700,000 distinct CDR3 sequences, about an eighth of which appear only once. This clonotype was observed a handful of times. What it binds is not known. Study-level findings and limits: Certain patients had high TCRbeta diversity at day 60, and it came from recipient T cells and thymic progenitors that survived. Alpha-beta T cells about two months after transplant reportedly derived from several hundred expanded graft clones. Newly generated T cells supplied most T-cell counts and diversity one year post-transplant.

Sequencing used PBMCs, obtained before TCRalphabeta/CD19-depleted stem cell transplant. The chain uses TRBV7-3 and TRBJ2-3, with D perhaps matching TRBD1 (6 bases). This receptor was taken from a girl aged 2 to 9 with congenital amegakaryocytic thrombocytopenia, due to receive a stem cell transplant. The CDR3 protein is CASSFNRVDTQYF. The DNA for the CDR3 is TGTGCCAGCAGCTTTAACAGGGTTGATACGCAGTATTTT.